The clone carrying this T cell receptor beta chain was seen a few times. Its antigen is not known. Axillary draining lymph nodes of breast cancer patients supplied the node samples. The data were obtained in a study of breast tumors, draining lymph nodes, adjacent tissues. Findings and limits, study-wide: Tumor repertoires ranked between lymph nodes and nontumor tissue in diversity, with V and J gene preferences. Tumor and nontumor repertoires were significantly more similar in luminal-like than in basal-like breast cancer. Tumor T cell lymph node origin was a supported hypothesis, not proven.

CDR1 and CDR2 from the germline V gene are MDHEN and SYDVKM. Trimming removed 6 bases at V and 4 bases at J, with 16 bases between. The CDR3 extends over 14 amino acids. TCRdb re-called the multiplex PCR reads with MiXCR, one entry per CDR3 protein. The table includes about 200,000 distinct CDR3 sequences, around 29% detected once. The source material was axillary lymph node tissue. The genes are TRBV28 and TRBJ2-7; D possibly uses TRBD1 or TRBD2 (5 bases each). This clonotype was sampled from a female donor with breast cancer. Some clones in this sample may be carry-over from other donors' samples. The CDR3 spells CASSKPRGMYEQYF. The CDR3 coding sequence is TGTGCCAGCAGCAAACCGAGGGGAATGTACGAGCAGTACTTC.